The next 13 T cell receptor beta chains were all read from a single sample in a study of control samples from healthy donors and cancer patients. Assay: immunoSEQ multiplex PCR; the TCRdb copy retains only in-frame clones and omits some. The data contain 100,000 to 150,000 clones, around nine tenths of them seen just once; the ten biggest clones take up roughly 12%. The sequencing input was blood. These receptors were collected from a man aged 30 to 45 in good health.

This clone was found once. V and J are TRBV5-6 and TRBJ1-5; no definite D call. Trimming cost V 1 base and J 0 bases, with 20 bases left between them. Germline V gives CDR1 SGHDT, CDR2 YYEEEE. This CDR3 comprises 19 residues. The CDR3 DNA sequence: TGTGCCAGCAGCTTGTCGCGGGGAGGGCGGGATTATAGCAATCAGCCCCAGCATTTT. This sequence encodes CASSLSRGGRDYSNQPQHF.

The chain carries TRBV19 and TRBJ1-5; possibly TRBD1 for D (5 bases). CDR1 is LNHDA, CDR2 SQIVND, per germline (reference sequence). Trimming removed 11 bases from V and 7 bases from J, with 18 bases in between. The CDR3 has 13 residues. CDR3 region: CASGGGSGQPQHF. The CDR3 DNA reads TGTGCCTCGGGGGGGGGATCAGGGCAGCCCCAGCATTTT.

V and J are TRBV5-1 and TRBJ1-6; weak D call: TRBD1 (6 bases). The V end lost 3 bases, the J end lost 6 bases, and 16 bases lay between the germline ends. The CDR3 is made up of 16 amino acids. Looked up from germline, CDR1 is SGHRS and CDR2 is YFSETQ. The CDR3 here is CASSWGRTVSNSPLHF. The DNA for the CDR3 is TGCGCCAGCAGCTGGGGAAGGACAGTGAGTAATTCACCCCTCCACTTT.

V is TRBV25-1 and J is TRBJ2-2, with unresolved D. Germline V gives CDR1 MGHDK, CDR2 SYGVNS. The CDR3 is 15 amino acids. Trimming stripped 5 bases from V and 7 bases from J, with 17 bases between. CDR3 region: CASSPRRQAVGELFF. DNA of the CDR3: TGTGCCAGCAGTCCCCGCCGTCAGGCGGTCGGGGAGCTGTTTTTT. Together with reference TRBV25-1 and TRBJ2-2, the CDR3 gives the full variable domain: EADIYQTPRYLVIGTGKKITLECSQTMGHDKMYWYQQDPGMELHLIHYSYGVNSTEKGDLSSESTVSRIRTEHFPLTLESARPSHTSQYLCASSPRRQAVGELFFGEGSRLTVL.

The chain carries TRBV13 and TRBJ1-2, with a tentative D call TRBD1 (5 bases). Trimming took 2 bases from V and 8 from J, leaving 18 bases between them. CDR1 is PRHDT and CDR2 is FYEKMQ in the germline V gene (reference sequence). The CDR3 extends over 15 amino acids. The CDR3 reads CASSLTRGNRGGYTF. As DNA, the CDR3 is TGTGCCAGCAGCTTAACGAGGGGAAATCGGGGCGGCTACACCTTC.

The chain employs TRBV19 and TRBJ1-5, with D unclear. CDR1 and CDR2 from the germline V gene are LNHDA and SQIVND (reference sequence). This CDR3 region has 14 residues. The V end was cut by 3 bases, the J end by 4 bases, with 10 bases between. CDR3 sequence: CASSISRQNQPQHF. Written as DNA, the CDR3 is TGTGCCAGTAGTATCTCGCGGCAGAATCAGCCCCAGCATTTT. The full variable domain, with the rest looked up from reference TRBV19 and TRBJ1-5, is DGGITQSPKYLFRKEGQNVTLSCEQNLNHDAMYWYRQDPGQGLRLIYYSQIVNDFQKGDIAEGYSVSREKKESFPLTVTSAQKNPTAFYLCASSISRQNQPQHFGDGTRLSIL.

The chain is built from TRBV5-1 and TRBJ2-3; possibly TRBD1 for D (6 bases). V was pared by 3 bases and J by 2 bases, with 10 bases between. The CDR3 length is 14 residues. Looked up from germline, CDR1 is SGHRS and CDR2 is YFSETQ. The CDR3: CASSSTGPTDTQYF. DNA for the CDR3: TGCGCCAGCAGCTCCACAGGGCCCACAGATACGCAGTATTTT.

This clone was counted between two and nine times. The chain has TRBV19 and TRBJ2-2, with TRBD1 matching over 12 bases. V gave up 4 bases and J gave up 4 bases; unmatched junction bases: 4. CDR1 LNHDA and CDR2 SQIVND come from the germline V gene (reference sequence). CDR3 size: 16 residues. The DNA of the CDR3 is TGTGCCAGTAGTACCGGGACAGGGGGCTTCACCGGGGAGCTGTTTTTT. Amino acids: CASSTGTGGFTGELFF.

This clone showed up just once. The chain links TRBV24-1 to TRBJ2-2; the D call may be TRBD1 or TRBD2 (6 bases each). Germline CDR1 KGHDR, CDR2 SFDVKD. This CDR3 has 13 amino acids. V lost 8 bases and J lost 6, with 12 bases in between. CDR3 DNA: TGTGCCACCAACCGGGGGCCGGCCGGGGAGCTGTTTTTT. Protein sequence: CATNRGPAGELFF.

CDR3 DNA: TGTGCCAGCAGTGATGGGGGACTAGCGGTCTACGAGCAGTACTTC. Protein: CASSDGGLAVYEQYF. The V gene is TRBV6-1, the J gene TRBJ2-7; 11 bases agree with TRBD2. The J segment lost 3 bases and the V segment lost 3 bases, leaving 4 bases of the junction unmatched. The CDR3 sequence is 15 residues long. Germline V gives CDR1 MNHNS, CDR2 SASEGT.

This clone was counted once. The CDR3 DNA reads TGTGCCAGCAGTTTACGCAGTCTCACCGGGGAGCTGTTTTTT. It specifies CASSLRSLTGELFF. The chain combines TRBV27 with TRBJ2-2; D remains ambiguous. The CDR3 is 14 residues long. The V gene lost 2 bases and the J gene lost 4 bases, with 8 bases spanning the gap. The germline CDR1 and CDR2 sequences are MNHEY and SMNVEV (reference sequence).

This CDR3 reads CASSQGLGETQYF. The DNA for the CDR3 is TGCGCCAGCAGCCAAGGGTTAGGGGAGACCCAGTACTTC. The genes are TRBV4-1 and TRBJ2-5; D is uncertain. The CDR3 consists of 13 residues. Deletions cut 1 base from V and 5 bases from J, with 8 bases between. Germline V gives CDR1 MGHRA, CDR2 YSYEKL.

The chain employs TRBV11-2 and TRBJ2-2, with D tentatively TRBD2 (5 bases). The CDR3 loop spans 14 amino acids. V gave up 6 bases and J gave up 1 base, with 9 bases separating them. The germline gives CDR1 SGHAT, CDR2 FQNNGV. The CDR3 sequence: CASSNTRNTGELFF. CDR3 nucleotide sequence: TGTGCCAGCAGTAATACTAGGAACACCGGGGAGCTGTTTTTT.